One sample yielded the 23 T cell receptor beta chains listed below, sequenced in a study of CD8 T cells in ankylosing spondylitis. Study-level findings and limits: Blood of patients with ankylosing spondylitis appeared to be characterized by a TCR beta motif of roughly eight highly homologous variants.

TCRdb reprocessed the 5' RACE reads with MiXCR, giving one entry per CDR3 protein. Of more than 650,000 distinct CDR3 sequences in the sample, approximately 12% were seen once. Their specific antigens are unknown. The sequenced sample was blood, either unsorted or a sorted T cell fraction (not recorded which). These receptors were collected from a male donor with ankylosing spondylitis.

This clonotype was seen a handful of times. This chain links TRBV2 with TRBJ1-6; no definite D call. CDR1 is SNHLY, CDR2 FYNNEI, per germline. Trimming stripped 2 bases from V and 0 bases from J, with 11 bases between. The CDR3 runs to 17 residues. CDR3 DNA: TGTGCCAGCAGTGAACGGGGAACAGTCTCCTATAATTCACCCCTCCACTTT. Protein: CASSERGTVSYNSPLHF.

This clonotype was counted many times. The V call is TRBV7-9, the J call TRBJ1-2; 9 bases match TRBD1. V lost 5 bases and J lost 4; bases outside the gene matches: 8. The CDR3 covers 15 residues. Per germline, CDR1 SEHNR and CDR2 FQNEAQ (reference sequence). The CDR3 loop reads CASSEWDRVSYGYTF. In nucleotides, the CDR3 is TGTGCCAGCAGCGAGTGGGACAGGGTGTCCTATGGCTACACCTTC.

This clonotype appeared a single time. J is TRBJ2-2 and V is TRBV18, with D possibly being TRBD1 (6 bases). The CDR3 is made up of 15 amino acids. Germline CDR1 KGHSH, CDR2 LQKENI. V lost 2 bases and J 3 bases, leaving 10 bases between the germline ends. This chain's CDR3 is CASSPGGPHTGELFF. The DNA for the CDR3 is TGTGCCAGCTCACCAGGGGGCCCACACACCGGGGAGCTGTTTTTT.

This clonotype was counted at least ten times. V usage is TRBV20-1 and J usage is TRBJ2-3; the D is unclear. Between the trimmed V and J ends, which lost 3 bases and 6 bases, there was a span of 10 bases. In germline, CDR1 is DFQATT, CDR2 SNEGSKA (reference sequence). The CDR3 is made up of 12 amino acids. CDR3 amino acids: CSASVQSDTQYF. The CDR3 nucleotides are TGCAGTGCTAGTGTGCAGTCGGATACGCAGTATTTT.

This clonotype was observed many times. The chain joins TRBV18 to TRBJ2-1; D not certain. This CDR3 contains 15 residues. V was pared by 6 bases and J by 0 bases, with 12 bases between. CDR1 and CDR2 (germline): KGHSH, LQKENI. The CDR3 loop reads CASSVGLSSYNEQFF. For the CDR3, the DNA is TGTGCCAGCTCTGTCGGCCTGAGCTCCTACAATGAGCAGTTCTTC.

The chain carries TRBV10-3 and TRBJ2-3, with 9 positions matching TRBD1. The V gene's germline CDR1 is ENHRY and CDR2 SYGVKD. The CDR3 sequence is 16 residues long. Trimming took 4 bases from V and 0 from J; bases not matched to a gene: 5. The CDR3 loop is CAISGGTGSSTDTQYF. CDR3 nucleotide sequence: TGTGCCATCAGTGGTGGGACAGGGAGTAGCACAGATACGCAGTATTTT.

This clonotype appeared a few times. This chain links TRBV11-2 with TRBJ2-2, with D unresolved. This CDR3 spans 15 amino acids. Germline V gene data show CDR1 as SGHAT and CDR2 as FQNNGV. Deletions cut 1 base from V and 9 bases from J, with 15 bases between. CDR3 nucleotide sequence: TGTGCCAGCAGCTTAGTCCTGACGACTTCCAGGGAGCTGTTTTTT. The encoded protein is CASSLVLTTSRELFF.

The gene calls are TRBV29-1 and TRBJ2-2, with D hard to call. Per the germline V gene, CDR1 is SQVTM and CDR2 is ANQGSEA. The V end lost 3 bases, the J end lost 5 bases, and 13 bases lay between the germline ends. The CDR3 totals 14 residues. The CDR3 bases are TGCAGCGTTGACGCAGATGATAGGACCGGGGAGCTGTTTTTT. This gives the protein CSVDADDRTGELFF.

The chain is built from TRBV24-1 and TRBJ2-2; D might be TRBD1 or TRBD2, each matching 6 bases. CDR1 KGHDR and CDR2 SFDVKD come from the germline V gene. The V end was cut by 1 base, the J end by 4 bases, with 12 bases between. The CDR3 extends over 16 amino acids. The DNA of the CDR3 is TGTGCCACCAGTGATTTTAGGACAGCGGGCACCGGGGAGCTGTTTTTT. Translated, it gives CATSDFRTAGTGELFF.

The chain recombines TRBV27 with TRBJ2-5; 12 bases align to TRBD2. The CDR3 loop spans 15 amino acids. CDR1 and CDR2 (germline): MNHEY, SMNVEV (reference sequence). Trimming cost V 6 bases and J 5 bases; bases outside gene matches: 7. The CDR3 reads CASRRTSGIWETQYF. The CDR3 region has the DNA TGTGCCAGCAGACGGACTAGCGGGATATGGGAGACCCAGTACTTC.

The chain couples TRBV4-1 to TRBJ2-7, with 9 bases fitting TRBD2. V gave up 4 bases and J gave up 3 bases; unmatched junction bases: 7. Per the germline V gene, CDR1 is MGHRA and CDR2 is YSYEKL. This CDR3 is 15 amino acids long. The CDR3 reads CASSPTFSGSYEQYF. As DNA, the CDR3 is TGCGCCAGCAGCCCGACTTTTAGCGGGAGCTACGAGCAGTACTTC.

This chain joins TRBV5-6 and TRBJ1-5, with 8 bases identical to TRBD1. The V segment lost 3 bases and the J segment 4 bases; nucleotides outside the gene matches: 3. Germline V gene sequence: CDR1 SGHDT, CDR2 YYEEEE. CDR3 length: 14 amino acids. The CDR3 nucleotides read TGTGCCAGCAGCTGGGGACAGGCGAATCAGCCCCAGCATTTT. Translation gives CASSWGQANQPQHF.

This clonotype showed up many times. The DNA of the CDR3 is TGTGCCAGCAGCGAGGGACTAGCGGGAGGGTCAGATACGCAGTATTTT. The encoded protein is CASSEGLAGGSDTQYF. The V call is TRBV7-2, the J call TRBJ2-3, with 16 bases lining up with TRBD2. The CDR3 covers 16 residues. Germline V CDR1 and CDR2: SGHTA, FQGNSA. The V segment lost 5 bases and the J segment 4 bases; nucleotides outside the gene matches: 3.

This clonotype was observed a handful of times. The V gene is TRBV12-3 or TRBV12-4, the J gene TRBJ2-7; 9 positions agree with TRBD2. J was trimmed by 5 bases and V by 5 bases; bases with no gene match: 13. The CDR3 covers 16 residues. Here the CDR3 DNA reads TGTGCCAGCAGTGCCTCTAGCGGGACCCCGTCCCACGAGCAGTACTTC. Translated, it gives CASSASSGTPSHEQYF.

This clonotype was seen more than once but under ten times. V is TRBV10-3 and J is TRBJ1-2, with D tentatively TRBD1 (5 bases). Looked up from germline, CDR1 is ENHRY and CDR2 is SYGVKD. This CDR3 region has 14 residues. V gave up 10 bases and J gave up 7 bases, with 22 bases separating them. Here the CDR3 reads CATKQATTIRGYTF. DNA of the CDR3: TGTGCCACGAAACAGGCGACAACTATCCGTGGCTACACCTTC.

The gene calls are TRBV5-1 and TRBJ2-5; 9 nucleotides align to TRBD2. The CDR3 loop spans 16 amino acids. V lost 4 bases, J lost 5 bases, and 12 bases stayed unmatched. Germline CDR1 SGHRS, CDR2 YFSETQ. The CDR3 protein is CASSPGAGGILETQYF. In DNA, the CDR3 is TGCGCCAGCAGCCCGGGCGCGGGAGGGATTTTGGAGACCCAGTACTTC.

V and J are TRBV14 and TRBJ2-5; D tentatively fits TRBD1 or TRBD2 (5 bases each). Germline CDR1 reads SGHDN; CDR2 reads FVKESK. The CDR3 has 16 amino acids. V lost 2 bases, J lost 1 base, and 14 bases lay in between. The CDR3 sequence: CASSQLGRGFQETQYF. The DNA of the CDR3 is TGTGCCAGCAGCCAATTGGGACGCGGGTTCCAAGAGACCCAGTACTTC.

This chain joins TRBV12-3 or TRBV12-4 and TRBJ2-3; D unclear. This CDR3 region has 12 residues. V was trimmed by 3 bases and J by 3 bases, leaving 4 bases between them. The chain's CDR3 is CASSFVTDTQYF. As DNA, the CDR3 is TGTGCCAGCAGTTTCGTTACAGATACGCAGTATTTT.

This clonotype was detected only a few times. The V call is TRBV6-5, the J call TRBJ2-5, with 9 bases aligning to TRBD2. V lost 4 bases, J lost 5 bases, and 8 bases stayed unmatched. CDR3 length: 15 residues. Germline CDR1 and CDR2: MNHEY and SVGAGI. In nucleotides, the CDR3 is TGTGCCAGCAGTTCGGGACTAGCTCGTTGGGAGACCCAGTACTTC. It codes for CASSSGLARWETQYF.

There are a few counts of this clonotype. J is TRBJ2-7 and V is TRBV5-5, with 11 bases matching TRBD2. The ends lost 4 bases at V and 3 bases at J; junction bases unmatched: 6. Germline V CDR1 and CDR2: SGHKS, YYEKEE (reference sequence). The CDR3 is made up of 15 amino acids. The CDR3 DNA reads TGTGCCAGCAGCCGACTAGCGGGAAGTAACTACGAGCAGTACTTC. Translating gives CASSRLAGSNYEQYF.

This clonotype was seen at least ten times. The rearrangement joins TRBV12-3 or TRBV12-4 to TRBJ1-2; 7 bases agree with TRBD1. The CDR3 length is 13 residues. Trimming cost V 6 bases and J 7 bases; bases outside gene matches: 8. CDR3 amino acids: CASRIQGVGGYTF. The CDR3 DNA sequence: TGTGCCAGCAGGATTCAGGGGGTGGGTGGCTACACCTTC.

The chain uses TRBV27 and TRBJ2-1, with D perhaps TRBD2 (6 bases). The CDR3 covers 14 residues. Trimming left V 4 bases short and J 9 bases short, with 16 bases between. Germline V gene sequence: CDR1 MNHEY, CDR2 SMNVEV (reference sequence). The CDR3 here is CASSSPWISGEQFF. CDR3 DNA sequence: TGTGCCAGCAGTTCCCCTTGGATTAGCGGTGAGCAGTTCTTC.

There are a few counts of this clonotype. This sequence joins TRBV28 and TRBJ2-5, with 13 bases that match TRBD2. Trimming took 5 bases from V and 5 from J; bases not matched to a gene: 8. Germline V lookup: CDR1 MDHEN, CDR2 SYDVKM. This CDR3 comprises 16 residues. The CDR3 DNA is TGTGCCAGCAGTCCCTGGACTAGCGGGAGTGACGAGACCCAGTACTTC. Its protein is CASSPWTSGSDETQYF.